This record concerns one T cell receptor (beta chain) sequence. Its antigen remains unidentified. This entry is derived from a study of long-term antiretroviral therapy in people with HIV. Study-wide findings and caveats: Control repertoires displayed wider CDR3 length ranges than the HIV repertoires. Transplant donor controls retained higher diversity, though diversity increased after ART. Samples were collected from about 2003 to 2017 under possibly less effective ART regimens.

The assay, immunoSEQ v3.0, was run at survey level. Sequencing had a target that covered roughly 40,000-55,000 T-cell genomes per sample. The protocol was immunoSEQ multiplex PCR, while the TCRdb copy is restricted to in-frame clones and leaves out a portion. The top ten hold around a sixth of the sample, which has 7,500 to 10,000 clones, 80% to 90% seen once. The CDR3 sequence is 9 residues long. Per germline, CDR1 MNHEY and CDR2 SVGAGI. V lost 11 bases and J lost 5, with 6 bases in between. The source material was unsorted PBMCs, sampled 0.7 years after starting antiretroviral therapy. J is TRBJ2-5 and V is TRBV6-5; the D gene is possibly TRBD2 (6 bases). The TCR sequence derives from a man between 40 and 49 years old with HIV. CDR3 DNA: TGTGCCGCGGGGGAGACCCAGTACTTC. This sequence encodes CAAGETQYF.